This T cell receptor beta chain stems from a study of T cell clonality in common variable immunodeficiency. Study results and caveats: Reportedly, TCR beta sequences from common variable immunodeficiency showed fewer deletions and N-nucleotide insertions. Links between repertoire features and CVID complications were heterogeneity-limited.

V was trimmed by 2 bases and J by 2 bases, leaving 10 bases between them. From germline, CDR1 is MNHNS and CDR2 SASEGT. The CDR3 has 15 residues. This clone was recorded many times. Its target is not known. The missing CDR3 end, 3 residues past where the read stops, is filled in from the germline J gene. Control and CVID samples contributed equal amounts of genomic DNA. Profiling relied on immunoSEQ multiplex PCR, and the TCRdb table lists in-frame clones only, not all of them. This sample has over 45,000 clones, each found more than once. The sequence derives from a person between 18 and 75 years old in good health. The rearrangement links TRBV6-1 to TRBJ1-5, with D uncertain. Sequenced: peripheral blood mononuclear cells. The CDR3 region is CASSEFVRGNQPQHF. CDR3 DNA (partial): TGTGCCAGCAGTGAATTTGTACGGGGCAATCAGCCC.